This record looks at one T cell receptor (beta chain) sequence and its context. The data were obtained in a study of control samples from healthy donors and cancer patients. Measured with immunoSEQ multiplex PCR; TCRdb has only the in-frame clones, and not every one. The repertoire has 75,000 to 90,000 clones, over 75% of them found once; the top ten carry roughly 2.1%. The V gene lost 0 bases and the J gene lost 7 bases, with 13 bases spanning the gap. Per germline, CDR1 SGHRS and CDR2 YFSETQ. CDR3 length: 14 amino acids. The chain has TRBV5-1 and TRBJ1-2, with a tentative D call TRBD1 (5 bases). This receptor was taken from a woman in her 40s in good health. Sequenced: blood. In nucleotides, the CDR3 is TGCGCCAGCAGCTTGGCTCCGGGGGTGAGTGGCTACACCTTC. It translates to CASSLAPGVSGYTF.